The 19 T cell receptor beta chains reported below all come from one sample, sequenced in a study of blood T cells in healthy people across ages. It was with a sample-barcoded 5' primer and a J-beta primer mix that a second PCR of about 7 to 12 cycles was run. TCRdb called the 5' RACE reads again in MiXCR, with one record for every CDR3 protein. Of about 1.1 million distinct CDR3 sequences listed, approximately 38% are singletons. Sequenced input: blood. The origin of the receptors is a man in his late teens or twenties in good health.

The chain links TRBV28 to TRBJ2-7; 7 bases agree with TRBD1. Germline CDR1 reads MDHEN; CDR2 reads SYDVKM. This CDR3 is 14 amino acids long. V lost 2 bases, J lost 3 bases, and 4 bases stayed unmatched. As DNA, the CDR3 is TGTGCCAGCAGTTTAAGGGGACAGTTCTACGAGCAGTACTTC. The encoded protein is CASSLRGQFYEQYF.

A few counts support this clonotype. The chain joins TRBV9 to TRBJ1-2; D may be TRBD1 (5 bases). This CDR3 region has 16 residues. Germline values: CDR1 SGDLS, CDR2 YYNGEE. V lost 4 bases to trimming and J lost 3 bases, with 19 bases between them. The CDR3 protein is CASSHLQGYPYYGYTF. Here the CDR3 DNA reads TGTGCCAGCAGCCATCTTCAGGGCTACCCTTACTATGGCTACACCTTC.

The table lists this clonotype with many counts. A read error may account for a junction end that differs from germline. The chain joins TRBV5-1 to TRBJ2-5, with D unclear. There are 13 residues in the CDR3. The V gene's germline CDR1 is SGHRS and CDR2 YFSETQ. In nucleotides, the CDR3 is TGTGCCAGCAGCTTTGGCAGCCAAGAGACCCAGTACTTC. Translating gives CASSFGSQETQYF.

In this sample, this clonotype turned up a few times. The chain carries TRBV20-1 and TRBJ1-1; 7 bases are a match to TRBD1. V was pared by 5 bases and J by 2 bases, with 5 bases of the junction left unmatched. There are 13 residues in the CDR3. Germline CDR1 DFQATT, CDR2 SNEGSKA (reference sequence). The CDR3 sequence is CSAARDSNTEAFF. CDR3 DNA sequence: TGCAGTGCTGCCCGGGACAGCAACACTGAAGCTTTCTTT.

The gene calls are TRBV7-9 and TRBJ1-2; D is undetermined. The V end was cut by 6 bases, the J end by 5 bases, with 13 bases between. Per germline, CDR1 SEHNR and CDR2 FQNEAQ (reference sequence). The CDR3 totals 13 residues. This CDR3 is CASSSTRTYGYTF. For the CDR3, the DNA is TGTGCCAGCAGTTCCACCCGGACTTATGGCTACACCTTC. The entire variable domain, with the rest obtained from reference TRBV7-9 and TRBJ1-2, is as follows: DTGVSQNPRHKITKRGQNVTFRCDPISEHNRLYWYRQTLGQGPEFLTYFQNEAQLEKSRLLSDRFSAERPKGSFSTLEIQRTEQGDSAMYLCASSSTRTYGYTFGSGTRLTVV.

Only a few counts were recorded for this clonotype. The chain couples TRBV7-9 to TRBJ2-4, with D possibly being TRBD1 (6 bases). The CDR3 extends over 16 amino acids. The ends were cut back, 4 bases at V and 0 bases at J, with 13 bases in the middle. CDR1 and CDR2 from the germline V gene are SEHNR and FQNEAQ (reference sequence). The CDR3 nucleotides read TGTGCCAGCAGCTATGAACAGGGATTAGCCAAAAACATTCAGTACTTC. Translated, it gives CASSYEQGLAKNIQYF. The full variable domain, with the rest looked up from reference TRBV7-9 and TRBJ2-4, is DTGVSQNPRHKITKRGQNVTFRCDPISEHNRLYWYRQTLGQGPEFLTYFQNEAQLEKSRLLSDRFSAERPKGSFSTLEIQRTEQGDSAMYLCASSYEQGLAKNIQYFGAGTRLSVL.

The chain combines TRBV25-1 with TRBJ1-1; the D gene is possibly TRBD1 (6 bases). CDR1 and CDR2 from the germline V gene are MGHDK and SYGVNS. This CDR3 contains 13 residues. The V gene lost 5 bases and the J gene lost 3 bases, with 10 bases spanning the gap. The CDR3 DNA follows: TGTGCCAGCAGTCGGGGGGCGGACACTGAAGCTTTCTTT. This translates into CASSRGADTEAFF.

This clonotype was recorded at least ten times. This chain uses TRBV12-3 or TRBV12-4 with TRBJ1-2; maybe TRBD1 (6 bases). The CDR3 is 14 amino acids. Trimming pared 4 bases from V and 4 bases from J, leaving 13 bases between. The CDR3 nucleotides read TGTGCCAGCAGTTACAGGGTATTAAGCTATGGCTACACCTTC. Protein: CASSYRVLSYGYTF.

This clonotype was picked up a small number of times. The chain employs TRBV6-4 and TRBJ1-4; unclear D gene. V was shortened by 6 bases and J by 4 bases, with 12 bases between the two germline ends. CDR1 and CDR2 (germline): MRHNA, SNTAGT. This CDR3 region has 14 residues. CDR3 coding DNA: TGTGCCAGCAGGCCTAACAGCCATAATGAAAAACTGTTTTTT. Amino acids: CASRPNSHNEKLFF.

The chain has TRBV7-2 and TRBJ2-1; maybe TRBD2 (5 bases). The CDR3 loop spans 19 amino acids. Germline assignment: CDR1 SGHTA and CDR2 FQGNSA. Trimming cost V 1 base and J 0 bases, with 19 bases left between them. The CDR3 reads CASSLDSGSGDSSYNEQFF. The CDR3 region has the DNA TGTGCCAGCAGCTTAGACTCTGGGAGCGGAGATAGCTCCTACAATGAGCAGTTCTTC. The complete variable domain, with remaining parts taken from reference TRBV7-2 and TRBJ2-1, reads GAGVSQSPSNKVTEKGKDVELRCDPISGHTALYWYRQSLGQGLEFLIYFQGNSAPDKSGLPSDRFSAERTGGSVSTLTIQRTQQEDSAVYLCASSLDSGSGDSSYNEQFFGPGTRLTVL.

This chain joins TRBV27 and TRBJ2-3; D gene unclear. V was shortened by 4 bases and J by 0 bases, with 11 bases between the two germline ends. Germline V gene sequence: CDR1 MNHEY, CDR2 SMNVEV (reference sequence). This CDR3 is 15 amino acids long. CDR3 nucleotide sequence: TGTGCCAGCAGTTCCTCAGTAACTAGCACAGATACGCAGTATTTT. Translated: CASSSSVTSTDTQYF.

This sequence joins TRBV7-2 and TRBJ2-3; TRBD1 matches 8 bases. V was pared by 5 bases and J by 5 bases, with 15 bases of the junction left unmatched. CDR1 and CDR2 from the germline V gene are SGHTA and FQGNSA. CDR3 length: 17 residues. CDR3 sequence (DNA): TGTGCCAGCAGCCTACGCAACTTCGACAGGGGAAGAGATACGCAGTATTTT. Its translation: CASSLRNFDRGRDTQYF.

The V and J genes are TRBV6-1 and TRBJ2-5; 7 nucleotides align to TRBD2. The germline V gene encodes CDR1 MNHNS and CDR2 SASEGT. This CDR3 comprises 14 residues. V dropped 11 bases and J dropped 4; count of bases not matched to a gene: 13. The CDR3 nucleotides read TGTGCCGGACGTTCATGGGGGGGTGGAGAGACCCAGTACTTC. Amino acids: CAGRSWGGGETQYF.

Notes on this clonotype: This may be a read error, as it is one base from a much larger clone. The gene calls are TRBV12-3 or TRBV12-4 and TRBJ2-1, with 7 bases identical to TRBD2. J was trimmed by 7 bases and V by 6 bases; bases with no gene match: 3. This CDR3 region has 12 residues. CDR3 amino acids: CASRSGRNEQFF. In nucleotides, the CDR3 is TGTGCCAGCAGGTCCGGGAGGAATGAGCAGTTCTTC.

Only a few counts were recorded for this clonotype. The chain is built from TRBV5-1 and TRBJ1-2, with a tentative D call TRBD1 (5 bases). V was shortened by 0 bases and J by 6 bases, with 15 bases between the two germline ends. The CDR3 contains 15 residues. Germline V lookup: CDR1 SGHRS, CDR2 YFSETQ. The CDR3 protein is CASSLDSREEDGYTF. The CDR3 bases are TGCGCCAGCAGCTTGGATAGCAGGGAGGAAGATGGCTACACCTTC. Full variable domain (remainder filled in from reference TRBV5-1 and TRBJ1-2): KAGVTQTPRYLIKTRGQQVTLSCSPISGHRSVSWYQQTPGQGLQFLFEYFSETQRNKGNFPGRFSGRQFSNSRSEMNVSTLELGDSALYLCASSLDSREEDGYTFGSGTRLTVV.

The chain recombines TRBV25-1 with TRBJ1-2, with a tentative D call TRBD1 (6 bases). The CDR3 spans 14 residues. The V end was cut by 5 bases, the J end by 5 bases, with 15 bases between. Germline V gene lookup returns CDR1 MGHDK and CDR2 SYGVNS. Here the CDR3 DNA reads TGTGCCAGCAGTCAAGCGACAGGAACATATGGCTACACCTTC. Translating it yields CASSQATGTYGYTF.

This clonotype showed up just a few times. The rearrangement joins TRBV5-1 to TRBJ1-1, with 9 bases matching TRBD1. Germline V lookup: CDR1 SGHRS, CDR2 YFSETQ. V shed 0 bases and J 6 bases; nucleotides not matched to a gene: 12. The CDR3 totals 17 residues. CDR3 amino acids: CASSLGWTGDLSAEAFF. The CDR3 bases are TGCGCCAGCAGCTTGGGTTGGACAGGGGATCTGAGTGCTGAAGCTTTCTTT.

This clonotype was detected a few times. This rearrangement joins TRBV28 to TRBJ2-5, with D unclear. With 4 bases removed from V and 3 bases from J, the gap between germline ends came to 15 bases. CDR1 and CDR2 from the germline V gene are MDHEN and SYDVKM. The CDR3 contains 15 residues. CDR3 region: CASSSYWPPEETQYF. The CDR3 coding sequence is TGTGCCAGCAGTTCTTATTGGCCCCCCGAAGAGACCCAGTACTTC. Combining the CDR3 with reference TRBV28 and TRBJ2-5 gives the whole variable domain DVKVTQSSRYLVKRTGEKVFLECVQDMDHENMFWYRQDPGLGLRLIYFSYDVKMKEKGDIPEGYSVSREKKERFSLILESASTNQTSMYLCASSSYWPPEETQYFGPGTRLLVL.

In this sample, this clonotype turned up a few times. This chain uses TRBV12-3 or TRBV12-4 with TRBJ1-5; 9 bases align to TRBD1. The length of the CDR3 is 15 residues. V shed 5 bases and J 6 bases; nucleotides not matched to a gene: 8. CDR3 coding DNA: TGTGCCAGCAGTCCAACAGGGGGCGTCTCTCAGCCCCAGCATTTT. Translating it yields CASSPTGGVSQPQHF.